This TCR beta chain was identified in a study of blood T cell repertoires in COVID-19. Produced via immunoSEQ multiplex PCR; TCRdb's table is partial and in-frame only. Here the sample spans 98,000 or so clones, about 85% being singletons. CDR3 size: 13 residues. Germline CDR1 reads SEHNR; CDR2 reads FQNEAQ (reference sequence). The ends were cut back, 8 bases at V and 4 bases at J, with 14 bases in the middle. Sequenced: peripheral blood. The chain employs TRBV7-9 and TRBJ1-1; no clear D. The TCR comes from a woman in her sixties or seventies with acute or convalescent COVID-19. Here the CDR3 reads CASARVGSTEAFF. CDR3 coding DNA: TGTGCCAGCGCTAGGGTGGGGAGCACTGAAGCTTTCTTT.